This is a list of T cell receptor beta chains from one sample in a study of OX40 agonist ivuxolimab in advanced cancers. The data were produced by immunoSEQ multiplex PCR, yet TCRdb's version contains in-frame clones alone and is incomplete. The table has about 49,000 clones, approximately 79% seen once; the top ten hold under 2%. Sample: CD4+ or CD8+ T cells sorted from blood, taken in a trial of the OX40 agonist ivuxolimab. The receptor set was obtained from an adult with an advanced solid tumor such as melanoma, head and neck, liver or kidney cancer. CDR3s include the opening cysteine and the closing phenylalanine or tryptophan. The D gene is left open where the match is weak. Some rows mark clone size as missing; the rest say once, few, many or name a class of expanded clone.

CDR3: CASSEAGLAGGEQFF
DNA: TGTGCCAGCAGTGAGGCGGGACTAGCGGGAGGTGAGCAGTTCTTC
size: .
D: TRBD2
V: TRBV25-1
J: TRBJ2-1

CDR3: CATSRGRVGYGYTF
DNA: TGTGCCACCAGCAGAGGTCGGGTAGGCTATGGCTACACCTTC
size: few
D: .
V: TRBV15
J: TRBJ1-2

CDR3: CASVRGPGGTGELFF
DNA: TGTGCCAGCGTGCGGGGCCCGGGAGGCACCGGGGAGCTGTTTTTT
size: .
D: TRBD2
V: TRBV6-1
J: TRBJ2-2

CDR3: CAISAYSRGGYTF
DNA: TGTGCCATCAGTGCGTATAGTCGCGGAGGCTACACCTTC
size: large
D: .
V: TRBV10-3
J: TRBJ1-2

CDR3: CASSYQSEQYF
DNA: TGTGCCAGCAGCTACCAGAGTGAGCAGTACTTC
size: .
D: .
V: TRBV7-8
J: TRBJ2-7

CDR3: CASMGGVDNQPQHF
DNA: TGCGCCAGCATGGGGGGCGTGGACAATCAGCCCCAGCATTTT
size: .
D: .
V: TRBV5-1
J: TRBJ1-5

CDR3: CASSRTGEAFF
DNA: TGTGCCAGTAGTAGAACAGGGGAGGCTTTCTTT
size: .
D: TRBD1
V: TRBV19
J: TRBJ1-1

CDR3: CASTPRGRVPRELYEQYF
DNA: TGTGCCAGTACCCCCCGGGGCAGGGTTCCCCGGGAGTTGTACGAGCAGTACTTC
size: .
D: .
V: TRBV28
J: TRBJ2-7

CDR3: CASRFGENQPQHF
DNA: TGCGCCAGCAGGTTTGGGGAGAATCAGCCCCAGCATTTT
size: .
D: .
V: TRBV5-1
J: TRBJ1-5

CDR3: CASSYGRSSNQPQHF
DNA: TGTGCCAGCAGTTACGGCAGGAGTAGCAATCAGCCCCAGCATTTT
size: .
D: .
V: TRBV6-5
J: TRBJ1-5

CDR3: CASSQPGQVMNEQFF
DNA: TGTGCCAGCAGTCAGCCGGGACAGGTGATGAATGAGCAGTTCTTC
size: .
D: TRBD1
V: TRBV7-2
J: TRBJ2-1

CDR3: CASSIQRDYNEQFF
DNA: TGTGCCAGTAGTATCCAGCGGGATTACAATGAGCAGTTCTTC
size: .
D: TRBD2
V: TRBV19
J: TRBJ2-1

CDR3: CASSYTPGGAGADTQYF
DNA: TGTGCCAGCAGCTACACCCCGGGGGGGGCCGGCGCAGATACGCAGTATTTT
size: once
D: TRBD2
V: TRBV11-2
J: TRBJ2-3

CDR3: CASSLDGREYEQYF
DNA: TGTGCCAGCAGCTTGGACGGGAGGGAGTACGAGCAGTACTTC
size: .
D: TRBD2
V: TRBV5-4
J: TRBJ2-7

CDR3: CSVDRLGQYTEQFF
DNA: TGCAGCGTTGACCGTTTAGGACAGTACACTGAGCAGTTCTTC
size: .
D: .
V: TRBV29-1
J: TRBJ2-1

CDR3: CASSASLGRSGNTIYF
DNA: TGTGCCAGCAGCGCGTCGTTGGGCCGCTCTGGAAACACCATATATTTT
size: .
D: .
V: TRBV9
J: TRBJ1-3

CDR3: CASTESTVNEKLFF
DNA: TGTGCCAGTACGGAGTCAACAGTTAATGAAAAACTGTTTTTT
size: .
D: .
V: TRBV19
J: TRBJ1-4

CDR3: CASSVVARSEKLFF
DNA: TGTGCCAGCAGTGTCGTAGCGAGGAGTGAAAAACTGTTTTTT
size: .
D: .
V: TRBV25-1
J: TRBJ1-4